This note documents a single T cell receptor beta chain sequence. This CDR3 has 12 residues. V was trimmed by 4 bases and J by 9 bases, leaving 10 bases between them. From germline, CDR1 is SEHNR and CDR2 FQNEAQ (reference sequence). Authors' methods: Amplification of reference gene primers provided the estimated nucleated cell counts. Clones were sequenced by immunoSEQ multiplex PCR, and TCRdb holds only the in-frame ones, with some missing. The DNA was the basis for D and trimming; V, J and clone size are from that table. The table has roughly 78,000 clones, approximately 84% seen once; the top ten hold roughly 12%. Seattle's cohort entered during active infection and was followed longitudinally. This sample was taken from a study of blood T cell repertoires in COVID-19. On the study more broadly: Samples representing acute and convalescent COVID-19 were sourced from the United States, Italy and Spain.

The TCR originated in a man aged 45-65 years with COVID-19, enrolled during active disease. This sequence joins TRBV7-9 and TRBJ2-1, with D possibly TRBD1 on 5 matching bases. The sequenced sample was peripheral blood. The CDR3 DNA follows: TGTGCCAGCAGCTCTTTGCAGGGTGAGCAGTTCTTC. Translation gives CASSSLQGEQFF.